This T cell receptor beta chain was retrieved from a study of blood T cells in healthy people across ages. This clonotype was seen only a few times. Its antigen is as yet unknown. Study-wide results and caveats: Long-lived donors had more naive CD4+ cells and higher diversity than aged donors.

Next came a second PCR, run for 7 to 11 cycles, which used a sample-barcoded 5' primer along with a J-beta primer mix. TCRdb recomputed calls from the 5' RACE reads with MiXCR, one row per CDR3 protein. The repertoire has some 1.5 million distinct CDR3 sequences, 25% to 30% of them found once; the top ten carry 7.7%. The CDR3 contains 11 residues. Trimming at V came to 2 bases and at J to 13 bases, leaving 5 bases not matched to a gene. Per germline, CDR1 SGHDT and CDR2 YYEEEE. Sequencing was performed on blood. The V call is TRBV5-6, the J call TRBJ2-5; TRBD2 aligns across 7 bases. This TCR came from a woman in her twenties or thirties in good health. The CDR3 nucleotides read TGTGCCAGCAGCTTAGGGAGGGCTTGGTACTTC. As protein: CASSLGRAWYF. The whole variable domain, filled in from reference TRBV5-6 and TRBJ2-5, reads DAGVTQSPTHLIKTRGQQVTLRCSPKSGHDTVSWYQQALGQGPQFIFQYYEEEERQRGNFPDRFSGHQFPNYSSELNVNALLLGDSALYLCASSLGRAWYFGPGTRLLVL.